The 32 T cell receptor beta chains in this list originate from one sample, sequenced in a study of human T cells and chemical hapten exposure. One entry per CDR3 protein, called by TCRdb with MiXCR from the RACE reads. In the table there are 110,000 to 150,000 distinct CDR3 sequences, around 11% of which are singletons. The time point was: patch test 2, 6 weeks after DPC sensitization. Sample treatment: therapeutic diphenylcyclopropenone sensitization with weekly scalp DPC. Sequenced material: whole blood, taken in connection with sensitization to the hapten diphenylcyclopropenone (DPC). The receptors shown here come from a woman between 45 and 65 years old with alopecia areata. Some clones in this sample may be carry-over from other donors' samples.

This clonotype has ten or more counts. The chain carries TRBV13 and TRBJ2-3; 11 bases line up with TRBD2. With V trimmed by 5 bases and J by 3 bases, 10 bases remained unmatched. Germline V gene lookup returns CDR1 PRHDT and CDR2 FYEKMQ (reference sequence). The CDR3 is 17 amino acids. The chain's CDR3 is CASSVTSGRIKTDTQYF. The CDR3 DNA sequence: TGTGCCAGCAGCGTAACTAGCGGGAGAATTAAGACAGATACGCAGTATTTT.

This clonotype was seen ten or more times. The chain recombines TRBV7-6 with TRBJ1-6, with D unresolved. Trimming shortened V by 2 bases and J by 12 bases, and 8 bases separated the two germline ends. Germline CDR1 SGHVS, CDR2 FNYEAQ. CDR3 length: 12 residues. The CDR3 region is CASSLRGQPLHF. DNA for the CDR3: TGTGCCAGCAGCTTACGCGGGCAACCCCTCCACTTT.

The J gene is TRBJ2-3, the V gene TRBV14; D gene ambiguous. The CDR3 loop spans 15 amino acids. The V end lost 8 bases, the J end lost 0 bases, and 15 bases lay between the germline ends. Germline lookup yields CDR1 SGHDN and CDR2 FVKESK. This CDR3 reads CASSYWAASTDTQYF. CDR3 nucleotide sequence: TGTGCCAGCTCCTACTGGGCAGCCAGCACAGATACGCAGTATTTT.

This clonotype was recorded a few times. The chain uses TRBV4-2 and TRBJ2-3; 12 bases are a match to TRBD2. The ends lost 3 bases at V and 4 bases at J; junction bases unmatched: 5. This CDR3 spans 16 amino acids. CDR1 and CDR2 from the germline V gene are LGHNA and YNFKEQ. The CDR3 DNA sequence: TGTGCCAGCAGCCACGAGGGACTAGCGGGCTCAGATACGCAGTATTTT. This gives the protein CASSHEGLAGSDTQYF.

This clonotype was recorded at least ten times. The chain carries TRBV19 and TRBJ2-4; D remains unclear. The CDR3 sequence is 14 residues long. V lost 7 bases to trimming and J lost 3 bases, with 13 bases between them. Germline V gene lookup returns CDR1 LNHDA and CDR2 SQIVND (reference sequence). DNA of the CDR3: TGTGCCAGTACTCGACCCGGCGTCAAAAACATTCAGTACTTC. It encodes CASTRPGVKNIQYF.

This clonotype was observed a handful of times. The CDR3 region is CASSRDWPNHGDTQYF. The CDR3 nucleotides are TGTGCCAGCAGTCGTGACTGGCCTAACCACGGAGATACGCAGTATTTT. This sequence joins TRBV12-3 or TRBV12-4 and TRBJ2-3, with no clear D. The CDR3 spans 16 residues. The ends were cut back, 5 bases at V and 5 bases at J, with 20 bases in the middle.

The table lists this clonotype with a few counts. J is TRBJ2-5 and V is TRBV18; possibly TRBD1 or TRBD2 for D (5 bases each). Germline V gene data show CDR1 as KGHSH and CDR2 as LQKENI. The CDR3 length is 14 residues. Trimming left V 5 bases short and J 1 base short, with 11 bases between. The CDR3 is CASSDQGTQETQYF. Here the CDR3 DNA reads TGTGCCAGCTCAGACCAAGGGACCCAAGAGACCCAGTACTTC.

This clonotype was counted a few times. The chain is built from TRBV20-1 and TRBJ2-5, with 7 bases aligning to TRBD1. J gave up 5 bases and V 4 bases, and 4 bases lay outside the gene matches. The CDR3 sequence is 12 residues long. Germline CDR1 is DFQATT and CDR2 is SNEGSKA (reference sequence). In DNA, the CDR3 is TGCAGTGCTAAAGGGGGCCGTGAGACCCAGTACTTC. Translated: CSAKGGRETQYF.

This clonotype was counted once. V and J are TRBV4-3 and TRBJ2-1, with TRBD1 matching over 8 bases. Germline CDR1 is LGHNA and CDR2 is YSLEER. Trimming took 2 bases from V and 8 from J; bases not matched to a gene: 8. The CDR3 sequence is 15 residues long. In DNA form, the CDR3 reads TGCGCCAGCAGCCAACCGGACAGGGCTTTGGATGAGCAGTTCTTC. Protein: CASSQPDRALDEQFF.

The chain has TRBV9 and TRBJ2-3; 7 nucleotides align to TRBD1. The CDR3 is 16 amino acids. Germline V gene data show CDR1 as SGDLS and CDR2 as YYNGEE. J was trimmed by 2 bases and V by 1 base; bases with no gene match: 7. Here the CDR3 DNA reads TGTGCCAGCAGCGTAAAACAGGGGATTTACACAGATACGCAGTATTTT. It specifies CASSVKQGIYTDTQYF.

The chain couples TRBV3-1 to TRBJ1-5; no firm D call. Germline V CDR1 and CDR2: LGHDT, YNNKEL (reference sequence). Trimming stripped 4 bases from V and 6 bases from J, with 10 bases between. The CDR3 length is 13 residues. The CDR3 region has the DNA TGTGCCAGCAGCCGCCAGATCGGTCAGCCCCAGCATTTT. Translation: CASSRQIGQPQHF.

The V and J genes are TRBV18 and TRBJ2-7, with 9 positions matching TRBD1. The CDR3 contains 15 residues. Germline loops: CDR1 KGHSH, CDR2 LQKENI. J lost 1 base, V lost 6 bases, and 7 bases had no gene match. CDR3 sequence reads: CASSHPGQGSYEQYF. CDR3 in DNA: TGTGCCAGCTCCCACCCGGGACAGGGTTCCTACGAGCAGTACTTC.

This chain joins TRBV3-1 and TRBJ2-5; D possibly uses TRBD1 or TRBD2 (5 bases each). Trimming took 2 bases from V and 5 from J, leaving 9 bases between them. The CDR3 totals 13 residues. Germline CDR1 reads LGHDT; CDR2 reads YNNKEL (reference sequence). CDR3 in DNA: TGTGCCAGCAGCCAAAGAGGGGTTGAGACCCAGTACTTC. Its protein product is CASSQRGVETQYF.

Relative to its sample, this clonotype is medium-sized. This rearrangement joins TRBV12-3 or TRBV12-4 to TRBJ2-1; TRBD1 or TRBD2 may be the D gene (6 bases each). The V end lost 5 bases, the J end lost 15 bases, and 14 bases lay between the germline ends. CDR3 length: 11 amino acids. CDR3 DNA sequence: TGTGCCAGCAGTGGAAGGGGGGAAACGTTCTTC. Translated, it gives CASSGRGETFF.

This clonotype occurred a few times. This chain uses TRBV29-1 with TRBJ1-2; D not resolved. Germline V lookup: CDR1 SQVTM, CDR2 ANQGSEA. The CDR3 is 14 residues long. V was cut by 4 bases and J by 2 bases, with 14 bases left in between. The CDR3 DNA reads as TGCAGCGTTGGCACCCCGGGAGCAAACTATGGCTACACCTTC. Its translation: CSVGTPGANYGYTF.

In its sample, this clonotype was seen a few times. The chain joins TRBV12-3 or TRBV12-4 to TRBJ2-7; TRBD2 might be the D (5 bases). Trimming removed 6 bases from V and 3 bases from J, with 9 bases in between. CDR3 length: 12 residues. The CDR3 sequence: CASSGDGYEQYF. Here the CDR3 DNA reads TGTGCCAGCAGCGGGGATGGCTACGAGCAGTACTTC.

This clonotype came up a few times. V usage is TRBV7-6 and J usage is TRBJ1-6; perhaps TRBD1 as D (6 bases). CDR1 and CDR2 (germline): SGHVS, FNYEAQ. V shed 2 bases and J shed 10 bases, with 15 bases lying between them. There are 15 residues in the CDR3. The DNA for the CDR3 is TGTGCCAGCAGCTTACTGGGACGACAGGCATCACCCCTCCACTTT. Protein: CASSLLGRQASPLHF.

At least ten counts were recorded for this clonotype. The V gene is TRBV6-6, the J gene TRBJ2-7, with 11 bases matching TRBD1. The CDR3 totals 15 residues. With V trimmed by 6 bases and J by 4 bases, 8 bases remained unmatched. The germline V gene encodes CDR1 MNHNY and CDR2 SVGAGI (reference sequence). The CDR3 DNA reads TGTGCCAGCAGCCCCGGGACAGGGGGAGGTTACGAGCAGTACTTC. It yields the protein CASSPGTGGGYEQYF.

This clonotype was observed at least ten times. V gene TRBV27 combines with J gene TRBJ2-1; no clear D. Germline V gives CDR1 MNHEY, CDR2 SMNVEV (reference sequence). The CDR3 is 13 residues long. V lost 3 bases and J lost 4, with 7 bases in between. The CDR3 loop is CASSLNRYNEQFF. The CDR3 nucleotides read TGTGCCAGCAGTTTGAACAGATACAATGAGCAGTTCTTC.

In this sample, this clonotype turned up a few times. The rearrangement joins TRBV20-1 to TRBJ2-7, with D maybe TRBD2 (6 bases). The germline V gene encodes CDR1 DFQATT and CDR2 SNEGSKA (reference sequence). V was clipped by 5 bases and J by 7 bases, with 21 bases between them. The CDR3 runs 14 residues. CDR3 amino acids: CSASGERDSGEQYF. In DNA, the CDR3 is TGCAGTGCTTCGGGGGAACGGGACTCAGGGGAGCAGTACTTC.

This clonotype was detected ten times or more. The rearrangement joins TRBV5-1 to TRBJ2-7; D gene unclear. Germline CDR1 reads SGHRS; CDR2 reads YFSETQ. V lost 0 bases and J lost 2, with 9 bases in between. The CDR3 contains 14 residues. CDR3 DNA: TGCGCCAGCAGCTTGGTAGTTTCCGCCTACGAGCAGTACTTC. It translates to CASSLVVSAYEQYF.

Ten or more counts support this clonotype. The chain recombines TRBV6-5 with TRBJ1-1; 7 nucleotides align to TRBD1. Per germline, CDR1 MNHEY and CDR2 SVGAGI. J was trimmed by 6 bases and V by 6 bases; bases with no gene match: 7. The CDR3 sequence is 13 residues long. Written as DNA, the CDR3 is TGTGCCAGCAGATTTACAGGGGACGCTGAAGCTTTCTTT. The encoded protein is CASRFTGDAEAFF.

The V gene is TRBV18, the J gene TRBJ1-5; 8 nucleotides match TRBD1. Germline values: CDR1 KGHSH, CDR2 LQKENI. The CDR3 totals 15 residues. V was pared by 3 bases and J by 6 bases, with 7 bases of the junction left unmatched. The CDR3 protein is CASSPLQGEGQPQHF. The CDR3 DNA sequence: TGTGCCAGCTCACCGCTACAGGGGGAGGGTCAGCCCCAGCATTTT.

This clonotype occurred a few times. The rearrangement joins TRBV5-4 to TRBJ2-1; 11 bases line up with TRBD1. This CDR3 region has 16 residues. CDR1 and CDR2 (germline): SGHNT, YYREEE (reference sequence). V lost 1 base, J lost 5 bases, and 5 bases stayed unmatched. The CDR3 region is CASSLPGTGGDNEQFF. CDR3 nucleotide sequence: TGTGCCAGCAGCTTGCCCGGGACAGGGGGTGACAATGAGCAGTTCTTC.

This clonotype was counted at least ten times. The chain employs TRBV18 and TRBJ2-3; 14 nucleotides agree with TRBD2. In germline, CDR1 is KGHSH, CDR2 LQKENI. The V gene end was trimmed by 6 bases and the J gene end by 5 bases; junction bases not matched to a gene: 7. The CDR3 consists of 16 residues. Here the CDR3 DNA reads TGTGCCAGCTCGCCGACGACTAGCGGGAGGGGAGATACGCAGTATTTT. It translates to CASSPTTSGRGDTQYF.

The rearrangement joins TRBV5-5 to TRBJ2-1; D remains unclear. The CDR3 loop spans 15 amino acids. The germline V and J ends were trimmed by 4 bases and 2 bases, with 13 bases remaining between them. Germline lookup yields CDR1 SGHKS and CDR2 YYEKEE (reference sequence). CDR3 in DNA: TGTGCCAGCAGCGCCGAGGACGGTCCCTACAATGAGCAGTTCTTC. This sequence encodes CASSAEDGPYNEQFF. Together with reference TRBV5-5 and TRBJ2-1, the CDR3 gives the full variable domain: DAGVTQSPTHLIKTRGQQVTLRCSPISGHKSVSWYQQVLGQGPQFIFQYYEKEERGRGNFPDRFSARQFPNYSSELNVNALLLGDSALYLCASSAEDGPYNEQFFGPGTRLTVL.

This clonotype showed up many times. The chain is built from TRBV3-1 and TRBJ2-5; no clear D gene. Germline CDR1 is LGHDT and CDR2 is YNNKEL (reference sequence). The CDR3 has 14 amino acids. The V end was cut by 0 bases, the J end by 3 bases, with 8 bases between. The CDR3 protein is CASSQEWAEETQYF. The CDR3 coding sequence is TGTGCCAGCAGCCAAGAATGGGCGGAAGAGACCCAGTACTTC.

The gene calls are TRBV7-2 and TRBJ2-7; TRBD1 agrees at 7 bases. Germline trimming cut 3 bases from V and 5 bases from J; bases unmatched to any gene: 10. The CDR3 contains 15 residues. The V gene's germline CDR1 is SGHTA and CDR2 FQGNSA. The CDR3 spells CASSLARGCFNEQYF. For the CDR3, the DNA is TGTGCCAGCAGCTTGGCCAGGGGGTGCTTCAACGAGCAGTACTTC.

The chain carries TRBV29-1 and TRBJ2-7, with a weak D call TRBD1 (6 bases). Trimming removed 6 bases from V and 2 bases from J, with 8 bases in between. This CDR3 is 11 amino acids long. Germline CDR1 and CDR2: SQVTM and ANQGSEA. DNA for the CDR3: TGCAGCGTAAGGACAGCCTACGAGCAGTACTTC. Its protein product is CSVRTAYEQYF.

This clonotype was seen at least ten times. The J gene is TRBJ2-7, the V gene TRBV12-3 or TRBV12-4; 12 nucleotides agree with TRBD1. The ends lost 6 bases at V and 2 bases at J; junction bases unmatched: 5. The CDR3 spans 15 residues. The CDR3 here is CASSRGTGGPYEQYF. The CDR3 coding sequence is TGTGCCAGCAGCCGAGGGACAGGGGGCCCCTACGAGCAGTACTTC.

This clonotype showed up just a few times. The chain employs TRBV14 and TRBJ2-3; possibly TRBD1 or TRBD2 for D (5 bases each). V lost 4 bases, J lost 7 bases, and 18 bases lay in between. Per the germline V gene, CDR1 is SGHDN and CDR2 is FVKESK. The CDR3 sequence is 15 residues long. The DNA for the CDR3 is TGTGCCAGCAGCCTGCCGGGACCTACCCTTTATACGCAGTATTTT. Its translation: CASSLPGPTLYTQYF.

This sequence joins TRBV5-1 and TRBJ2-5, with a weak D call TRBD1 (5 bases). The CDR3 is 18 residues long. Germline CDR1 and CDR2: SGHRS and YFSETQ. Trimming stripped 0 bases from V and 2 bases from J, with 20 bases between. As DNA, the CDR3 is TGCGCCAGCAGCTTGGTAGGTCAGGCCGCGGCAGGGCAAGAGACCCAGTACTTC. This codes for CASSLVGQAAAGQETQYF.